What follows are 15 T cell receptor beta chains derived from one specimen sequenced in a study of blood T cells in healthy people across ages. The authors ran a second PCR of roughly 6 to 12 cycles using a sample-barcoded 5' primer and a J-beta primer mix. TCRdb recomputed calls from the 5' RACE reads with MiXCR, one row per CDR3 protein. Of over 700,000 distinct CDR3 sequences in the sample, roughly 25% were seen once. These data were also reused for a study on T cells of mothers and their children.

The sequenced sample was blood. The receptors derive from a boy younger than 18 in good health.

V gene TRBV2 combines with J gene TRBJ1-2; D is possibly TRBD1 (6 bases). Looked up from germline, CDR1 is SNHLY and CDR2 is FYNNEI. V dropped 6 bases and J dropped 4 bases, with 15 bases sitting between them. The CDR3 loop spans 14 amino acids. The CDR3 DNA is TGTGCCAGCAGAGAGGCGGGGGCGGTCTATGGCTACACCTTC. This encodes CASREAGAVYGYTF.

This chain joins TRBV12-3 or TRBV12-4 and TRBJ2-1, with 8 bases lining up with TRBD2. The CDR3 consists of 17 residues. With V trimmed by 0 bases and J by 0 bases, 4 bases remained unmatched. The CDR3 DNA reads as TGTGCCAGCAGTTTAGCGGGCGGGGGGAGCTCCTACAATGAGCAGTTCTTC. The encoded protein is CASSLAGGGSSYNEQFF.

The sample holds a few counts of this clonotype. V and J are TRBV7-2 and TRBJ1-2; 7 bases match TRBD1. Germline CDR1 is SGHTA and CDR2 is FQGNSA. The CDR3 has 15 amino acids. With 5 bases clipped from V and 7 bases from J, the junction kept 13 bases outside the gene matches. In DNA form, the CDR3 reads TGTGCCAGCAGCCCTTTTACAGGGGAGGTTGGTGGCTACACCTTC. Protein: CASSPFTGEVGGYTF.

The chain has TRBV15 and TRBJ2-3, with D unresolved. Trimming pared 0 bases from V and 14 bases from J, leaving 6 bases between. This CDR3 is built from 10 residues. The germline V gene encodes CDR1 LNHNV and CDR2 YYDKDF (reference sequence). The CDR3 loop is CATSRDRLYF. DNA for the CDR3: TGTGCCACCAGCAGAGATCGTCTGTATTTT.

This chain uses TRBV2 with TRBJ2-7; possibly TRBD1 for D (6 bases). Germline CDR1 and CDR2: SNHLY and FYNNEI. This CDR3 has 15 amino acids. The germline V and J ends were trimmed by 7 bases and 0 bases, with 16 bases remaining between them. The DNA for the CDR3 is TGTGCCAGCACTCCCCACGAGGACAGCTCCTACGAGCAGTACTTC. This codes for CASTPHEDSSYEQYF. Variable domain in full (rest from reference TRBV2 and TRBJ2-7): EPEVTQTPSHQVTQMGQEVILRCVPISNHLYFYWYRQILGQKVEFLVSFYNNEISEKSEIFDDQFSVERPDGSNFTLKIRSTKLEDSAMYFCASTPHEDSSYEQYFGPGTRLTVT.

This sequence joins TRBV14 and TRBJ1-1; no clear D. The CDR3 covers 15 residues. The ends were cut back, 4 bases at V and 1 base at J, with 13 bases in the middle. Germline V gives CDR1 SGHDN, CDR2 FVKESK. The CDR3 coding sequence is TGTGCCAGCAGCCCCCCCGGTCGATGGAACACTGAAGCTTTCTTT. It yields the protein CASSPPGRWNTEAFF.

The V and J genes are TRBV3-1 and TRBJ2-6; unclear D gene. The V and J ends lost 1 base and 2 bases respectively, with 18 bases between them. CDR3 length: 19 amino acids. Germline CDR1 reads LGHDT; CDR2 reads YNNKEL (reference sequence). The CDR3 loop is CASSQVEVTLSTGANVLTF. CDR3 coding DNA: TGTGCCAGCAGCCAAGTCGAAGTTACTCTTAGCACTGGGGCCAACGTCCTGACTTTC.

This clonotype has more than one count but fewer than ten. The chain combines TRBV28 with TRBJ2-1, with 10 bases that match TRBD2. This CDR3 region has 15 residues. Germline loops: CDR1 MDHEN, CDR2 SYDVKM. Losses at the gene ends were 6 bases for V and 5 bases for J; bases not matched to a gene: 7. CDR3 in amino acids: CASRGDLAGDNEQFF. The CDR3, as DNA: TGTGCCAGCAGAGGCGATCTAGCGGGAGACAATGAGCAGTTCTTC.

The J gene is TRBJ1-5, the V gene TRBV19; no clear D. This CDR3 has 13 residues. Trimming took off 0 bases at V and 9 bases at J, with 9 bases between the two ends. Germline V gene lookup returns CDR1 LNHDA and CDR2 SQIVND (reference sequence). The CDR3 loop is CASSIEGGRPQHF. CDR3 bases: TGTGCCAGTAGTATAGAAGGAGGTAGGCCCCAGCATTTT.

The V call is TRBV7-2, the J call TRBJ1-1; 8 bases are a match to TRBD1. The CDR3 is made up of 15 amino acids. J was trimmed by 0 bases and V by 5 bases; bases with no gene match: 5. Germline CDR1 is SGHTA and CDR2 is FQGNSA. The CDR3 nucleotides read TGTGCCAGCAGCAGGGACAGGAGGCTGAACACTGAAGCTTTCTTT. Protein: CASSRDRRLNTEAFF.

The table lists this clonotype with a few counts. The CDR3 nucleotides read TGCGCCAGCAGCATCGGGACAGTAAACCAAGAGACCCAGTACTTC. This codes for CASSIGTVNQETQYF. The chain recombines TRBV5-1 with TRBJ2-5, with 7 positions matching TRBD1. The ends lost 4 bases at V and 0 bases at J; junction bases unmatched: 6. CDR3 length equals 15 residues. Germline loops: CDR1 SGHRS, CDR2 YFSETQ.

The chain is built from TRBV12-3 or TRBV12-4 and TRBJ2-3; D is possibly TRBD2 (6 bases). Deletions cut 8 bases from V and 4 bases from J, with 13 bases between. This CDR3 is 13 amino acids long. The CDR3 coding sequence is TGTGCCAGCGGAGGGACTGGATCAGATACGCAGTATTTT. Encoded protein: CASGGTGSDTQYF.

This clonotype appeared a few times. The chain links TRBV28 to TRBJ2-5, with D perhaps matching TRBD1 (6 bases). V was shortened by 5 bases and J by 11 bases, with 21 bases between the two germline ends. The CDR3 is 14 residues long. Looked up from germline, CDR1 is MDHEN and CDR2 is SYDVKM. Written as DNA, the CDR3 is TGTGCCAGCAGTACCGGGACATACGCGTCAGAGCAGTACTTC. This codes for CASSTGTYASEQYF.

This clonotype was picked up a small number of times. The J gene is TRBJ2-3, the V gene TRBV19; D is perhaps TRBD2 (6 bases). CDR1 and CDR2 (germline): LNHDA, SQIVND (reference sequence). V lost 4 bases and J 1 base, leaving 27 bases between the germline ends. The CDR3 extends over 20 amino acids. CDR3 in DNA: TGTGCCAGTAGTAATCCCCTAGCGACAGTACTAGTTGGCGGCACAGATACGCAGTATTTT. It specifies CASSNPLATVLVGGTDTQYF. The full variable domain, completed using reference TRBV19 and TRBJ2-3, is DGGITQSPKYLFRKEGQNVTLSCEQNLNHDAMYWYRQDPGQGLRLIYYSQIVNDFQKGDIAEGYSVSREKKESFPLTVTSAQKNPTAFYLCASSNPLATVLVGGTDTQYFGPGTRLTVL.

V gene TRBV2 combines with J gene TRBJ1-5; possibly TRBD1 for D (6 bases). CDR3 length: 15 amino acids. Germline CDR1 reads SNHLY; CDR2 reads FYNNEI. The V and J ends lost 1 base and 5 bases respectively, with 12 bases between them. CDR3 in amino acids: CASSEEQGPYQPQHF. DNA for the CDR3: TGTGCCAGCAGTGAAGAGCAGGGGCCCTATCAGCCCCAGCATTTT.